These T cell receptor beta chains were read from a single sample in a study of cytomegalovirus exposure and HLA in healthy donors. Libraries were prepared by immunoSEQ multiplex PCR; TCRdb keeps only in-frame clonotypes and omits some of them. The repertoire has about 170,000 clones, approximately 84% of them found once; the top ten carry around 3%. Sequencing was done on a sample of PBMCs. These TCRs come from a woman aged 50 to 60 in good health and CMV-seropositive. CDR3s include the opening cysteine and the closing phenylalanine or tryptophan. The order of the fields is D gene, J gene, V gene, CDR3 DNA, CDR3 protein. The D gene is left open where the match is weak.

TRBD1,TRBJ1-6,TRBV9,TGTGCCAGCAGCCAGACAGGGGGAGACTCACCCCTCCACTTT,CASSQTGGDSPLHF
-,TRBJ2-1,TRBV6-6,TGTGCCAGCGGGGTAGCGGATTCCAATGAGCAGTTCTTC,CASGVADSNEQFF
-,TRBJ1-1,TRBV7-2,TGTGCCAGCAGCGAGCGACAGTTGAACACTGAAGCTTTCTTT,CASSERQLNTEAFF
TRBD2,TRBJ2-1,TRBV11-2,TGTGCCGGCAGCCCACTAGCGGGAGGGCAAGATCGAAATGAGCAGTTCTTC,CAGSPLAGGQDRNEQFF
-,TRBJ1-2,TRBV6-5,TGTGCCAGCAGTTATAATGTCGACTATGGCTACACCTTC,CASSYNVDYGYTF
-,TRBJ2-7,TRBV5-6,TGTGCCAGCAGCTACGAGTACGAGCAGTACTTC,CASSYEYEQYF
TRBD1,TRBJ2-7,TRBV7-2,TGTGCCAGCAGCCCAAACAGGGGATCCTACGAGCAGTACTTC,CASSPNRGSYEQYF
-,TRBJ2-1,TRBV5-1,TGCGCCAGCAGCTTGATAGGGACAATTAATGAGCAGTTCTTC,CASSLIGTINEQFF
TRBD2,TRBJ2-3,TRBV10-3,TGTGCCATCAGCGTAGCGGGGGGGGCAATAGATACGCAGTATTTT,CAISVAGGAIDTQYF
TRBD2,TRBJ2-1,TRBV7-9,TGTGCCAGCGGTTCTAGCGGAAGTGAGCAGTTCTTC,CASGSSGSEQFF
TRBD2,TRBJ2-3,TRBV5-5,TGTGCCAGCAGTTGGACTAGCGTGAACACAGATACGCAGTATTTT,CASSWTSVNTDTQYF
-,TRBJ2-7,TRBV29-1,TGCAGCGTGGTAGGTACAGCGGACGAGCAGTACTTC,CSVVGTADEQYF
-,TRBJ1-1,TRBV5-1,TGCGCCAGCAGCCTCCCGACAGCGAACACTGAAGCTTTCTTT,CASSLPTANTEAFF
-,TRBJ1-1,TRBV10-2,TGCGCCAGCACGGCAGGGCCGAACACTGAAGCTTTCTTT,CASTAGPNTEAFF